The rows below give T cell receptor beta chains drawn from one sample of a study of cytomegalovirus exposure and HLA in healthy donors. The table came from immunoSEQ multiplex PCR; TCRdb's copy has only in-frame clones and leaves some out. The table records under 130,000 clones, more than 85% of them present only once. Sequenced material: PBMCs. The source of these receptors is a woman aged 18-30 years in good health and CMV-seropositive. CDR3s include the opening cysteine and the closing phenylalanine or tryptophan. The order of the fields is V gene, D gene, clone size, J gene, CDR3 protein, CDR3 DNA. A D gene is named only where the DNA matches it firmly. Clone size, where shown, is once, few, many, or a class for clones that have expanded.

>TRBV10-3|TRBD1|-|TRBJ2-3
CAISTGDTDTQYF
TGTGCCATCTCGACAGGGGACACAGATACGCAGTATTTT
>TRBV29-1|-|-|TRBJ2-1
CSVDLGKPSSYNEQFF
TGCAGCGTTGACCTGGGCAAACCGAGCTCCTACAATGAGCAGTTCTTC
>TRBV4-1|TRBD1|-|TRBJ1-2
CASSQGWDSYGYTF
TGCGCCAGCAGCCAAGGGTGGGACAGCTATGGCTACACCTTC
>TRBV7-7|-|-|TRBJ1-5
CASSTGVAQPQHF
TGTGCTAGCAGCACCGGGGTTGCTCAGCCCCAGCATTTT
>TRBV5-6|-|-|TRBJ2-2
CASIGANTGELFF
TGTGCCAGCATAGGAGCGAACACCGGGGAGCTGTTTTTT
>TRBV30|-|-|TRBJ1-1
CAWFGTDRLNTEAFF
TGTGCCTGGTTCGGGACTGATCGGTTGAACACTGAAGCTTTCTTT
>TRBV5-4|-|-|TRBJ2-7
CASSPRDSPYEQYF
TGTGCCAGCAGCCCGCGGGACAGCCCCTACGAGCAGTACTTC
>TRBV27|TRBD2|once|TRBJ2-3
CASSLNRGLAGADTQYF
TGTGCCAGCAGTTTAAACCGGGGACTAGCGGGAGCAGATACGCAGTATTTT
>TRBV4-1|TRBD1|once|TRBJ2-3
CASSPGDRVKQYF
TGCGCCAGCAGCCCAGGGGACAGGGTTAAGCAGTATTTT
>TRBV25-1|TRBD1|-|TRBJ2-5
CASSGGTVRQETQYF
TGTGCCAGCAGTGGGGGGACAGTGCGCCAAGAGACCCAGTACTTC
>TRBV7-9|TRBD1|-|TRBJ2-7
CASSPGTGAYEQYF
TGTGCCAGCAGCCCCGGGACAGGGGCCTACGAGCAGTACTTC
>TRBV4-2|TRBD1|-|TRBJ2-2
CASSQADRETGELFF
TGTGCCAGCAGCCAAGCGGACAGGGAAACCGGGGAGCTGTTTTTT
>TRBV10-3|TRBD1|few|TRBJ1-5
CAISESNRGWNQPQHF
TGTGCCATCAGTGAGTCCAACAGGGGTTGGAATCAGCCCCAGCATTTT
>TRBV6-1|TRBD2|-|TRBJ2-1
CASTSGRGSYNEQFF
TGTGCCAGCACTAGCGGGAGGGGCTCCTACAATGAGCAGTTCTTC
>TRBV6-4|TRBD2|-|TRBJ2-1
CASSDLASGSSYNEQFF
TGTGCCAGCAGTGACTTGGCTAGCGGGAGCTCCTACAATGAGCAGTTCTTC
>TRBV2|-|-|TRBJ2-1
CASLAVPYNEQFF
TGTGCCAGCTTAGCGGTTCCCTACAATGAGCAGTTCTTC
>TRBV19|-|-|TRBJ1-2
CASSIGEGFKAYGYTF
TGTGCCAGTAGTATAGGGGAGGGGTTTAAGGCTTATGGCTACACCTTC
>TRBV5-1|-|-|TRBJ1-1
CASSLVGGDTEAFF
TGCGCCAGCAGCTTGGTAGGGGGGGACACTGAAGCTTTCTTT
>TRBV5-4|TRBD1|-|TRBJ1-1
CASSRRQGSNTEAFF
TGTGCCAGCAGCAGACGACAGGGCTCTAACACTGAAGCTTTCTTT
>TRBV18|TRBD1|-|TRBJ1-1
CASSQKQGAEAFF
TGTGCCAGCTCACAGAAACAGGGGGCTGAAGCTTTCTTT
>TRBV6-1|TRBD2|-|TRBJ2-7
CASSEGWGGEQYF
TGTGCCAGCAGTGAAGGGTGGGGGGGTGAGCAGTACTTC
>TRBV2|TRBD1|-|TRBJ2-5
CASSDSGRGLGTQYF
TGTGCCAGCAGTGATTCTGGCAGGGGGCTAGGGACCCAGTACTTC
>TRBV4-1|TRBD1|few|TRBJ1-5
CASSPTGQGHDQPQHF
TGCGCCAGCAGCCCGACGGGACAGGGTCATGATCAGCCCCAGCATTTT